These T cell receptor beta chains were read from a single sample in a study of T cells in Graves' hyperthyroidism and ophthalmopathy. Using its own MiXCR run on the multiplex PCR reads, TCRdb lists one record per CDR3 protein. The table lists roughly 250,000 distinct CDR3 sequences, roughly 22% of them singletons, with around two thirds in the top ten. Sequenced input: blood. The receptors here all came from a man between 25 and 39 years old with Graves' ophthalmopathy. Both conserved end residues are part of each CDR3. D genes are given only for firm matches. Clone size is not always given. Where it is, it says once, few, many or a class for expanded clones.

J: TRBJ2-5; V: TRBV3-1; D: TRBD2; size: many; DNA: TGTGCCAGCAGCCAAGATCTTCGGGTAGCGGGAGAGGTAGGAGAGACCCAGTACTTC; CDR3: CASSQDLRVAGEVGETQYF
J: TRBJ2-1; V: TRBV7-9; D: -; size: -; DNA: TGTGCCAGCAGCTTATCTAGCTCCCACAATGAGCAGTTCTTC; CDR3: CASSLSSSHNEQFF
J: TRBJ1-1; V: TRBV3-1; D: -; size: many; DNA: TGTGCCAGCAGCCAAGAAGTCGGGGGTACTGAAGCTTTCTTT; CDR3: CASSQEVGGTEAFF
J: TRBJ1-1; V: TRBV27; D: TRBD1; size: -; DNA: TGTGCCAGCAGTTCGTACAGGGGAAAAGGGACTGAAGCTTTCTTT; CDR3: CASSSYRGKGTEAFF
J: TRBJ1-2; V: TRBV27; D: -; size: few; DNA: TGTGCCAGCAGTTTATTCTCGGGAGGTTCCAACTATGGCTACACCTTC; CDR3: CASSLFSGGSNYGYTF
J: TRBJ1-2; V: TRBV29-1; D: -; size: few; DNA: TGCAGCGTGACCACCGGAATACAAAGTGGGGGCTACACCTTC; CDR3: CSVTTGIQSGGYTF
J: TRBJ2-7; V: TRBV11-2; D: -; size: many; DNA: TGTGCCAGCAGTCTAGGACGGACCGAGCAGTACTTC; CDR3: CASSLGRTEQYF
J: TRBJ2-5; V: TRBV12-5; D: TRBD2; size: few; DNA: TGTGCTAGTAATCGGGGGGGAGGGCAAGAGACCCAGTACTTC; CDR3: CASNRGGGQETQYF
J: TRBJ2-7; V: TRBV18; D: -; size: -; DNA: TGTGCCAGCTCGTCACAAGATCGGGAGCAGTACTTC; CDR3: CASSSQDREQYF
J: TRBJ2-7; V: TRBV30; D: -; size: many; DNA: TGTGCCTGGAGTAAGGGCTCCGGTGAGCAGTACTTC; CDR3: CAWSKGSGEQYF
J: TRBJ2-3; V: TRBV6-2/TRBV6-3; D: TRBD2; size: -; DNA: TGTGCCAGCAGGAAAGCGGGAGGCCGTCAGAGGGAGGGGATGCAGTATTTT; CDR3: CASRKAGGRQREGMQYF
J: TRBJ2-7; V: TRBV13; D: -; size: -; DNA: TGTGCCAGCAGCTTGGGAATTGGGGGCGAGCAGTACTTC; CDR3: CASSLGIGGEQYF
J: TRBJ2-2; V: TRBV7-9; D: -; size: -; DNA: TGTGCCAGCAGCTTAAATTGGGGGGAGCTGTTTTTT; CDR3: CASSLNWGELFF
J: TRBJ2-7; V: TRBV2; D: -; size: many; DNA: TGTGCCAGCAGTCCGGACACGTTTTCCTACGAGCAGTACTTC; CDR3: CASSPDTFSYEQYF
J: TRBJ1-1; V: TRBV28; D: -; size: -; DNA: TGTGCCAGCAGCAATGTGTTTCAGGGCATGAACACTGAAGCTTTCTTT; CDR3: CASSNVFQGMNTEAFF
J: TRBJ2-1; V: TRBV4-2; D: -; size: -; DNA: TGTGCCAGCAGCCAAGATAGATCCGACACGGGGGAGCAGTTCTTC; CDR3: CASSQDRSDTGEQFF
J: TRBJ2-4; V: TRBV2; D: -; size: -; DNA: TGTGCCAGCAATGATTGGCAGGGCAAAAACATTCAGTACTTC; CDR3: CASNDWQGKNIQYF
J: TRBJ1-6; V: TRBV2; D: -; size: few; DNA: TGTGCCAGCGGAAAATCAAGCTCCTATAATTCACCCCTCCACTTT; CDR3: CASGKSSSYNSPLHF
J: TRBJ1-5; V: TRBV3-1; D: -; size: many; DNA: TGTGCCAGCAGCTACCACTCGAGCAATCAGCCCCAGCATTTT; CDR3: CASSYHSSNQPQHF
J: TRBJ2-1; V: TRBV27; D: TRBD2; size: many; DNA: TGTGCCAGCAGTTTCCGGTTAGCGGGACCCTACAATGAGCAGTTCTTC; CDR3: CASSFRLAGPYNEQFF
J: TRBJ1-1; V: TRBV10-3; D: -; size: few; DNA: TGTGCCATCAGTGAGAGATCGGGAAACACTGAAGCTTTCTTT; CDR3: CAISERSGNTEAFF
J: TRBJ1-2; V: TRBV7-8; D: -; size: -; DNA: TGTGCCAGCAGCTTCGCCAACGATGGCTACACCTTC; CDR3: CASSFANDGYTF
J: TRBJ2-2; V: TRBV20-1; D: TRBD1; size: -; DNA: TGCAGTGCTAGAAGGGGGCTTGACACCGGGGAGCTGTTTTTT; CDR3: CSARRGLDTGELFF
J: TRBJ2-5; V: TRBV28; D: TRBD1; size: -; DNA: TGTGCCAGCAGTCCTCCCGGGACAGGGGGCCCCCCGGAGTACTTC; CDR3: CASSPPGTGGPPEYF
J: TRBJ1-3; V: TRBV6-5; D: -; size: few; DNA: TGTGCCAGCAGTTACGGTGGTGGCCGGGTGGGTAACACCATATATTTT; CDR3: CASSYGGGRVGNTIYF